The next 3 T cell receptor beta chains were all read from a single sample in a study of cytomegalovirus exposure and HLA in healthy donors. Researchers ran the PCR with 60 Vbeta and 13 Jbeta primers. TCRdb keeps only in-frame clones here, not all; method: immunoSEQ multiplex PCR. This repertoire shows some 91,000 clones, around 73% found once; its top ten account for more than 0.6%. The material sequenced was PBMCs. The origin of the receptors is a woman aged 60 to 75 in good health and CMV-seronegative.

This rearrangement joins TRBV6-5 to TRBJ1-1; D possibly corresponds to TRBD1 (6 bases). The CDR3 contains 14 residues. CDR1 and CDR2 from the germline V gene are MNHEY and SVGAGI. V was pared by 5 bases and J by 3 bases, with 13 bases between. The CDR3 coding sequence is TGTGCCAGCAGTCCTCTAAAGGGGGACACTGAAGCTTTCTTT. It translates to CASSPLKGDTEAFF.

This clone was detected once. The chain recombines TRBV28 with TRBJ1-5; 7 nucleotides agree with TRBD1. The CDR3 extends over 17 amino acids. Germline CDR1 reads MDHEN; CDR2 reads SYDVKM. The V segment lost 2 bases and the J segment 0 bases; nucleotides outside the gene matches: 7. The CDR3 DNA reads TGTGCCAGCAGTTTAGGACAGGCGCCTTATAGCAATCAGCCCCAGCATTTT. Its protein product is CASSLGQAPYSNQPQHF. Supplemented by reference TRBV28 and TRBJ1-5, the full variable domain reads DVKVTQSSRYLVKRTGEKVFLECVQDMDHENMFWYRQDPGLGLRLIYFSYDVKMKEKGDIPEGYSVSREKKERFSLILESASTNQTSMYLCASSLGQAPYSNQPQHFGDGTRLSIL.

The chain couples TRBV7-2 to TRBJ2-2; 9 nucleotides agree with TRBD2. The V gene end was trimmed by 0 bases and the J gene end by 5 bases; junction bases not matched to a gene: 1. Germline CDR1 reads SGHTA; CDR2 reads FQGNSA. This CDR3 contains 15 residues. CDR3 sequence (DNA): TGTGCCAGCAGCTTAGCCCTAGCGGGGACCGGGGAGCTGTTTTTT. This translates into CASSLALAGTGELFF. The full variable domain, completed using reference TRBV7-2 and TRBJ2-2, is GAGVSQSPSNKVTEKGKDVELRCDPISGHTALYWYRQSLGQGLEFLIYFQGNSAPDKSGLPSDRFSAERTGGSVSTLTIQRTQQEDSAVYLCASSLALAGTGELFFGEGSRLTVL.